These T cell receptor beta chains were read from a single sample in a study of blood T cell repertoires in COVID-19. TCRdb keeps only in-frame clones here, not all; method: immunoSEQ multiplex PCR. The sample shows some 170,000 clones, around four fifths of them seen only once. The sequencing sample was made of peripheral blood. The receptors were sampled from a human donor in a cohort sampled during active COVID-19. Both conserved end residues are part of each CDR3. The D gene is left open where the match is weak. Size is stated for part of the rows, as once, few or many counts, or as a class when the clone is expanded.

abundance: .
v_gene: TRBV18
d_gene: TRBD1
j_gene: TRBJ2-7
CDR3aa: CASSPPWKGQGSNHEQYF
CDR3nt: TGTGCCAGCTCACCACCTTGGAAAGGACAGGGAAGTAACCACGAGCAGTACTTC

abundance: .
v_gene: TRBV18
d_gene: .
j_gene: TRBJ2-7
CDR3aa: CASSPDRSYEQYF
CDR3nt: TGTGCCAGCTCACCAGACAGGAGCTACGAGCAGTACTTC

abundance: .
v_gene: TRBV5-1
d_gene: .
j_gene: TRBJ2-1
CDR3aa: CASSDLKGNEQFF
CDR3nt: TGCGCCAGCAGTGATCTAAAGGGGAATGAGCAGTTCTTC

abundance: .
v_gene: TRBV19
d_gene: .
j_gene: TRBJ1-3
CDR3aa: CASKGGSGNTIYF
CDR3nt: TGTGCCAGTAAAGGGGGATCTGGAAACACCATATATTTT

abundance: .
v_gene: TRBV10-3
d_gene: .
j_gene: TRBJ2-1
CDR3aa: CAITPEDPRVGNEQFF
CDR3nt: TGTGCCATCACCCCGGAGGACCCGAGGGTGGGCAATGAGCAGTTCTTC

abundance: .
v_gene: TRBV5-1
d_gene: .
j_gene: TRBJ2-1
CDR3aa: CASREGQGRYNEQFF
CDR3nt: TGCGCCAGCAGGGAGGGTCAGGGTCGCTACAATGAGCAGTTCTTC

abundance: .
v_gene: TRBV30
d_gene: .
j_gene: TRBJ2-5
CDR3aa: CAWSVSAGVQETQYF
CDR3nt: TGTGCCTGGAGTGTATCGGCGGGCGTTCAAGAGACCCAGTACTTC

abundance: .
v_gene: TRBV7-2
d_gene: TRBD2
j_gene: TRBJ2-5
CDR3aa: CASSLEASGGRTQYF
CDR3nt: TGTGCCAGCAGCTTAGAAGCGAGCGGGGGGCGGACCCAGTACTTC

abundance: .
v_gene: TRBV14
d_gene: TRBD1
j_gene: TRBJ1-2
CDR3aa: CASSQGDRGNYGYTF
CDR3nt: TGTGCCAGCAGCCAAGGAGACAGGGGTAACTATGGCTACACCTTC

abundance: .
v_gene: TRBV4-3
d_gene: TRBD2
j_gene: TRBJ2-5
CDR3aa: CASSQDYGRVETQYF
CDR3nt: TGCGCCAGCAGCCAAGATTACGGGAGGGTAGAGACCCAGTACTTC

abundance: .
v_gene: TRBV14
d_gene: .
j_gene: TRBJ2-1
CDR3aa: CASSPGEFLYNEQFF
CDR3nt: TGTGCCAGCAGCCCCGGGGAGTTCCTCTACAATGAGCAGTTCTTC

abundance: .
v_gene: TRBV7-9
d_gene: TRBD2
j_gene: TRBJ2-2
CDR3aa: CASSLEWSGANTGELFF
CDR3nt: TGTGCCAGCAGCTTAGAATGGAGCGGGGCCAACACCGGGGAGCTGTTTTTT

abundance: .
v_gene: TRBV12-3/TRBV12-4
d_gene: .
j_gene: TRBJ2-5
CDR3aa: CASSSDSQETQYF
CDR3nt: TGTGCCAGCAGTTCGGACAGCCAAGAGACCCAGTACTTC

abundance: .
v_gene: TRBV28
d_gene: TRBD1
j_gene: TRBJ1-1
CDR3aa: CASSLTAGGAARNTEAFF
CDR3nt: TGTGCCAGCAGTTTAACGGCAGGGGGCGCGGCCCGGAACACTGAAGCTTTCTTT

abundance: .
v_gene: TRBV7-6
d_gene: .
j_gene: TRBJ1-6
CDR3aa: CASSLAVENSPLHF
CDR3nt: TGTGCCAGCAGCTTGGCCGTTGAAAATTCACCCCTCCACTTT

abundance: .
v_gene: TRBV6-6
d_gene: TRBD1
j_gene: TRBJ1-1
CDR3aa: CASSYPGGNTEAFF
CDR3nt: TGTGCCAGCAGTTACCCAGGGGGGAACACTGAAGCTTTCTTT

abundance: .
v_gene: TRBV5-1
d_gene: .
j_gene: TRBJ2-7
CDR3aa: CASSFGQLAYEQYF
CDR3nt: TGCGCCAGCAGCTTCGGACAGCTGGCCTACGAGCAGTACTTC

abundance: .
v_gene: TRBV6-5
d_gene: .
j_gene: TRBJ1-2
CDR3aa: CASSYSRQSFKNGYTF
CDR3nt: TGTGCCAGCAGTTACTCTAGACAGAGCTTCAAAAATGGCTACACCTTC

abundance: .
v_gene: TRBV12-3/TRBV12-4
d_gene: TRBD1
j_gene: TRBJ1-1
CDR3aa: CASRPDRGTEAFF
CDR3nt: TGTGCCAGCAGGCCGGACAGGGGCACTGAAGCTTTCTTT

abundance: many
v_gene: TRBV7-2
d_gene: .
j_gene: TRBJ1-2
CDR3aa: CASSLVGGASSYGYTF
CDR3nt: TGTGCCAGCAGCTTAGTAGGGGGGGCTAGCAGCTATGGCTACACCTTC

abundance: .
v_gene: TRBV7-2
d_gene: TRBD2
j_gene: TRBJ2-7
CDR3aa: CASSLGSGGSEQYF
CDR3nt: TGTGCCAGCAGCTTAGGTAGCGGGGGGAGTGAGCAGTACTTC

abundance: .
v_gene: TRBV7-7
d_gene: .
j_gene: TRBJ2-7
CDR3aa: CASSLGRANEQYF
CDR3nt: TGTGCCAGCAGCCTGGGCAGGGCCAACGAGCAGTACTTC

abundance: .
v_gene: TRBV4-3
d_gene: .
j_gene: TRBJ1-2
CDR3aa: CASSQDLGLRYGYTF
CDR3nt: TGCGCCAGCAGCCAAGATCTGGGCCTGCGCTATGGCTACACCTTC

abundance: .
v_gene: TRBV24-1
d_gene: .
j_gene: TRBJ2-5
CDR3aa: CATSEGRVETQYF
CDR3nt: TGTGCCACCAGTGAGGGCAGGGTAGAGACCCAGTACTTC

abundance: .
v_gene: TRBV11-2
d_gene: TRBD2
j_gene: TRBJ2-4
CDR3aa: CASSSPQTSGGPSKNIQYF
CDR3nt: TGTGCCAGCAGCTCTCCCCAGACTAGCGGGGGCCCATCCAAAAACATTCAGTACTTC

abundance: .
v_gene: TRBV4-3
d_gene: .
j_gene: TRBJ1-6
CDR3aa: CASSRSPSSYNSPLHF
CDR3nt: TGCGCCAGCAGCCGCAGTCCCAGCTCCTATAATTCACCCCTCCACTTT

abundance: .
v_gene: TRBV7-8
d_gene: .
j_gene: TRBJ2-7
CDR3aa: CASSLGVTGRTYEQYF
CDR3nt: TGTGCCAGCAGCTTAGGAGTGACAGGCCGAACCTACGAGCAGTACTTC

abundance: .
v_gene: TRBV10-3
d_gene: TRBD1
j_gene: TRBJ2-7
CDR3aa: CAISSTGGRDEQYF
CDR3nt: TGTGCCATCAGTTCGACAGGGGGCAGGGACGAGCAGTACTTC

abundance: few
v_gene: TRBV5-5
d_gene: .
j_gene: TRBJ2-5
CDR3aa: CASSPRQRQETQYF
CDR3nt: TGTGCCAGCAGCCCGAGACAGAGACAAGAGACCCAGTACTTC

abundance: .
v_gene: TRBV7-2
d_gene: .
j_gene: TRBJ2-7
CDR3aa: CASSKRSSYEQYF
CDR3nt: TGTGCCAGCAGCAAGAGGTCTTCCTACGAGCAGTACTTC

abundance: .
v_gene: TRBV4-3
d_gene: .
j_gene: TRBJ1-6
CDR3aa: CASSQDRGGGRNSPLHF
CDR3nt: TGCGCCAGCAGCCAAGATCGCGGGGGGGGACGTAATTCACCCCTCCACTTT

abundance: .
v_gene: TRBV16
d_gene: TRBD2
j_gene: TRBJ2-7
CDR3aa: CASSLWGGEQYF
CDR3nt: TGTGCCAGCAGCCTTTGGGGGGGCGAGCAGTACTTC

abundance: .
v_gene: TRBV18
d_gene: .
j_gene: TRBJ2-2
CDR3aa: CASSPRGPNTGELFF
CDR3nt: TGTGCCAGCTCACCACGGGGGCCAAACACCGGGGAGCTGTTTTTT

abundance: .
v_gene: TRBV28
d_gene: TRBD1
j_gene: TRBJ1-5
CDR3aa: CASRNRGPWPQHF
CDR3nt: TGTGCCAGCAGAAATAGGGGGCCCTGGCCCCAGCATTTT

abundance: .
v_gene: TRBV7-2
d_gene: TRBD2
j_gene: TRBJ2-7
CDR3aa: CASSLMGLAGGPYEQYF
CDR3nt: TGTGCCAGCAGCTTAATGGGACTAGCGGGGGGGCCCTACGAGCAGTACTTC

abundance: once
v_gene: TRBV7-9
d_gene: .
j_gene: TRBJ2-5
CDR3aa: CASSGQPETQYF
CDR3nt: TGTGCCAGCAGCGGACAGCCGGAGACCCAGTACTTC

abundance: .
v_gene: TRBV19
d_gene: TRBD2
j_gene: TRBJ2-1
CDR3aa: CASSPKRGGTYNEQFF
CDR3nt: TGTGCCAGTAGTCCTAAGCGGGGGGGAACCTACAATGAGCAGTTCTTC

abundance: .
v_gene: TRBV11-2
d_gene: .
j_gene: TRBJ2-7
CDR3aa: CASSLDLYEQYF
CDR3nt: TGTGCCAGCAGCTTAGATCTATACGAGCAGTACTTC

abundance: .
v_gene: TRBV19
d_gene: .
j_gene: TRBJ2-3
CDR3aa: CASSSQQVSDTQYF
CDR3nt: TGTGCCAGTAGTTCCCAACAGGTCTCGGATACGCAGTATTTT

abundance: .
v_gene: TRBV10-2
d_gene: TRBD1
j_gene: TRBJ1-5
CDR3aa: CASGTGTNQPQHF
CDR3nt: TGCGCCAGCGGGACAGGGACAAATCAGCCCCAGCATTTT

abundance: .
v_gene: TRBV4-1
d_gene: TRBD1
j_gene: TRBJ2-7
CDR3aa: CASSQDRDRSSYEQYF
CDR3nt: TGCGCCAGCAGCCAAGACCGGGACAGGAGTTCCTACGAGCAGTACTTC

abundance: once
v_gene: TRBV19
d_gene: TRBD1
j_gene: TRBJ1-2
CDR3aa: CASSISRGHHYGYTF
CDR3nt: TGTGCCAGTAGTATTTCCAGGGGGCATCACTATGGCTACACCTTC

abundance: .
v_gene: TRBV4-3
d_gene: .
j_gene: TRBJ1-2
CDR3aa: CASSQAVTYGYTF
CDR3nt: TGCGCCAGCAGCCAAGCGGTTACCTATGGCTACACCTTC

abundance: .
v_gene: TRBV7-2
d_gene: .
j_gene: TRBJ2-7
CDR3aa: CASSPTTSYEQYF
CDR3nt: TGTGCCAGCAGCCCCACTACCTCCTACGAGCAGTACTTC

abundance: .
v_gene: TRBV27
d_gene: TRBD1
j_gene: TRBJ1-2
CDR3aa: CASSLTGENYGYTF
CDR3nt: TGTGCCAGCAGTCTCACAGGGGAAAACTATGGCTACACCTTC

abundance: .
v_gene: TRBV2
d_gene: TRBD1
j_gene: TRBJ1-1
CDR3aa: CASSEVVFGQGAFF
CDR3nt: TGTGCCAGCAGTGAAGTGGTTTTCGGACAGGGGGCTTTCTTT

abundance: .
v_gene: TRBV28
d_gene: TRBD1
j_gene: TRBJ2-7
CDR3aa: CASRLRTGLNEQYF
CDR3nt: TGTGCCAGCAGGTTACGGACAGGGCTCAACGAGCAGTACTTC

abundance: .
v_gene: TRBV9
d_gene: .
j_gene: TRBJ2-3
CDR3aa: CASSVGTGISTDTQYF
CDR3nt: TGTGCCAGCAGCGTTGGAACAGGGATTAGCACAGATACGCAGTATTTT

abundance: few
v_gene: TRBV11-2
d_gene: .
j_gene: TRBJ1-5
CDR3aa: CASSLDPGINQPQHF
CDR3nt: TGTGCCAGCAGCTTAGATCCGGGGATCAATCAGCCCCAGCATTTT

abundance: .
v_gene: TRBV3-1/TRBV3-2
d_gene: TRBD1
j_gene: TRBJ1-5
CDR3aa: CASSHLMRGGQGNNQPQHF
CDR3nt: TGTGCCAGCAGCCACCTCATGAGGGGGGGACAGGGAAACAATCAGCCCCAGCATTTT

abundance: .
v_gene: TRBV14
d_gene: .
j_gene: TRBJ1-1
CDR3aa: CASSLSFLRLNTEAFF
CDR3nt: TGTGCCAGCAGTCTCTCTTTTTTGAGGTTGAACACTGAAGCTTTCTTT

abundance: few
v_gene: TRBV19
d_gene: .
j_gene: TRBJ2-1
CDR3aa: CASSPLGEQFF
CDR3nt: TGTGCCAGTAGTCCCCTCGGTGAGCAGTTCTTC

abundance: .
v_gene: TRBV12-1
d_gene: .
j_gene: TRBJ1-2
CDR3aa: CASVVDTGVNYGYTF
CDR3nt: TGTGCCAGCGTAGTCGATACGGGGGTTAACTATGGCTACACCTTC

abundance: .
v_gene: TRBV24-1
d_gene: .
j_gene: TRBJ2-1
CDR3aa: CATSDRLGPYNEQFF
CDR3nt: TGTGCCACCAGTGACCGACTAGGGCCCTACAATGAGCAGTTCTTC

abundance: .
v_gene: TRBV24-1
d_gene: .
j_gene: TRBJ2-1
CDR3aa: CATQQGGEQFF
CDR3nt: TGTGCCACCCAACAGGGCGGTGAGCAGTTCTTC

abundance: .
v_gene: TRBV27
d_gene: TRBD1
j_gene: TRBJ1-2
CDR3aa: CASSLGSGTVGYTF
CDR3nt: TGTGCCAGCAGTTTAGGTTCTGGGACAGTTGGCTACACCTTC